Listed below are T cell receptor beta chains from one sample, sequenced in a study of shared clonotypes between healthy human individuals. The data were produced by immunoSEQ multiplex PCR, yet TCRdb's version contains in-frame clones alone and is incomplete. The sample gives millions of clones, more than 80% of which show up once; 0.39% is in the top ten. Material for sequencing was naive CD4+ T cells from PBMCs. These receptors were obtained from a man aged 18-30 years in good health. Some clones in this sample may be carry-over from other donors' samples. The CDR3 runs from the conserved cysteine through the conserved F or W. A D gene is named only where the DNA matches it firmly. Some rows mark clone size as missing; the rest say once, few, many or name a class of expanded clone.

clone_size | d_call | j_call | v_call | cdr3_length | cdr3_nt | cdr3_aa
NA | TRBD1 | TRBJ2-1 | TRBV7-8 | 18 | TGTGCCAGCAGCATGGGACAGGGATGGCACAGCTCCTACAATGAGCAGTTCTTC | CASSMGQGWHSSYNEQFF
NA | TRBD1 | TRBJ2-2 | TRBV6-5 | 16 | TGTGCCAGCAGTTACGGATCGGACAGGTCGGGCGGGGAGCTGTTTTTT | CASSYGSDRSGGELFF
NA | NA | TRBJ2-1 | TRBV20-1 | 10 | TGCAGTGCTAGTCCCAATGAGCAGTTCTTC | CSASPNEQFF
NA | TRBD2 | TRBJ2-1 | TRBV9 | 15 | TGTGCCAGCAGCGTGGCAGCGGGATCCTACAATGAGCAGTTCTTC | CASSVAAGSYNEQFF
NA | NA | TRBJ1-2 | TRBV30 | 13 | TGTGCCTGGAGTATGGGGGGAGGCTATGGCTACACCTTC | CAWSMGGGYGYTF
NA | TRBD2 | TRBJ2-5 | TRBV19 | 14 | TGTGCCAGTAGTAAAAGCGGGGGGAAAGAGACCCAGTACTTC | CASSKSGGKETQYF
NA | TRBD2 | TRBJ2-3 | TRBV27 | 16 | TGTGCCAGCAGTTTATCAGGCGGGGGTAGCACAGATACGCAGTATTTT | CASSLSGGGSTDTQYF
NA | NA | TRBJ2-6 | TRBV28 | 15 | TGTGCCAGCAGTTTACCGGGGGCTGGGGCCAACGTCCTGACTTTC | CASSLPGAGANVLTF
NA | NA | TRBJ2-7 | TRBV28 | 12 | TGTGCCAGCAGTTTTGGGGCCGGGGAGCAGTACTTC | CASSFGAGEQYF
NA | NA | TRBJ2-7 | TRBV4-3 | 16 | TGCGCCAGCAGCCAAAGGTGGGCGTCGGGATCCTACGAGCAGTACTTC | CASSQRWASGSYEQYF
NA | NA | TRBJ2-3 | TRBV29-1 | 12 | TGCAGCGTACAGGAGAACACAGATACGCAGTATTTT | CSVQENTDTQYF
NA | TRBD2 | TRBJ2-1 | TRBV11-2 | 16 | TGTGCCAGCAGCCAAACCGGACTAGCCGGATACAATGAGCAGTTCTTC | CASSQTGLAGYNEQFF
once | TRBD2 | TRBJ2-3 | TRBV10-2 | 15 | TGCGCCAGCAGTGAGAGGACTAGCGCCACAGATACGCAGTATTTT | CASSERTSATDTQYF
NA | NA | TRBJ2-4 | TRBV6-1 | 16 | TGTGCCAGCAGTGAAAGTGTCTCGGGGGCCAAAAACATTCAGTACTTC | CASSESVSGAKNIQYF
NA | TRBD2 | TRBJ2-2 | TRBV7-8 | 15 | TGTGCCAGCAGCACCCCCGGGACTAGCCTGTGGGAGCTGTTTTTT | CASSTPGTSLWELFF
NA | NA | TRBJ1-1 | TRBV5-1 | 15 | TGCGCCAGCAGCCGTGCGGGGCCCCGTGACACTGAAGCTTTCTTT | CASSRAGPRDTEAFF
NA | TRBD2 | TRBJ2-3 | TRBV29-1 | 15 | TGCAGCGTTGACGGCGGGAGGGCCGGGTCAGATACGCAGTATTTT | CSVDGGRAGSDTQYF
NA | NA | TRBJ2-1 | TRBV6-6 | 15 | TGTGCCAGCAGTCCTGACGGTCCTCCCTACAATGAGCAGTTCTTC | CASSPDGPPYNEQFF
NA | NA | TRBJ1-2 | TRBV28 | 16 | TGTGCCAGCAGTTTACTCGATACCTTTTTAAACTATGGCTACACCTTC | CASSLLDTFLNYGYTF
NA | NA | TRBJ1-4 | TRBV28 | 13 | TGTGCCAGCAGTGGGTTAGGGCATGAAAAACTGTTTTTT | CASSGLGHEKLFF
NA | NA | TRBJ2-2 | TRBV5-4 | 15 | TGTGCCAGCAGCTCGAGACAGAGGAACACCGGGGAGCTGTTTTTT | CASSSRQRNTGELFF
once | NA | TRBJ1-1 | TRBV7-2 | 14 | TGTGCCAGCAGCCACCCCCCGGCCCACTATGAAGCTTTCTTT | CASSHPPAHYEAFF